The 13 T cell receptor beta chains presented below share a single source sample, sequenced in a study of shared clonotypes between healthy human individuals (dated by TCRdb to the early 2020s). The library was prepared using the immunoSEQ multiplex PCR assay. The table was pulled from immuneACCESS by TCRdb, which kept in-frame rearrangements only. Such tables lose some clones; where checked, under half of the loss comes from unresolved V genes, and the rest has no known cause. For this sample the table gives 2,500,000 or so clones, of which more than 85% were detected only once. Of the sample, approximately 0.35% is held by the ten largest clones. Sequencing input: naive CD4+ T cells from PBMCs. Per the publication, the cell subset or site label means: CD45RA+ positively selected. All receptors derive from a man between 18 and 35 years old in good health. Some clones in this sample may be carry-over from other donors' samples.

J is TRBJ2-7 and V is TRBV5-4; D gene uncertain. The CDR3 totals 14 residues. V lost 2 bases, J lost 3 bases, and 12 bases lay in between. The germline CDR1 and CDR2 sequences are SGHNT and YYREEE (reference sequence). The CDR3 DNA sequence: TGTGCCAGCAGCTTCGGTTCAGAGTACTACGAGCAGTACTTC. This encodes CASSFGSEYYEQYF.

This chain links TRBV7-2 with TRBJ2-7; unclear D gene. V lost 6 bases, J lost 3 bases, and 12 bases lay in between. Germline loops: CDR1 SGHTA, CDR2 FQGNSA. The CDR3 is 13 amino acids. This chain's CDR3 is CASSRGVLYEQYF. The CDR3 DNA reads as TGTGCCAGCAGTCGTGGGGTACTCTACGAGCAGTACTTC.

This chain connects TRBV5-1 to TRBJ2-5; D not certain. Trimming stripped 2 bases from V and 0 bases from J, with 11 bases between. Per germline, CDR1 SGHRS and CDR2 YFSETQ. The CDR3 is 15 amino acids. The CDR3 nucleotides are TGCGCCAGCAGCTTTCCCGAGGATTACCAAGAGACCCAGTACTTC. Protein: CASSFPEDYQETQYF.

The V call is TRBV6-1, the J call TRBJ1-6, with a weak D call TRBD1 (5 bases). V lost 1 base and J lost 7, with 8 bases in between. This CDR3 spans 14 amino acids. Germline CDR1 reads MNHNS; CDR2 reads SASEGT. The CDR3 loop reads CASSEGWGNSPLHF. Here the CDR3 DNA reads TGTGCCAGCAGTGAAGGCTGGGGGAATTCACCCCTCCACTTT.

The CDR3 DNA reads TGTGCCAGCAGCGACACGACTAGCGCGAACACCGGGGAGCTGTTTTTT. Amino acids: CASSDTTSANTGELFF. The genes are TRBV11-2 and TRBJ2-2, with 8 bases aligning to TRBD2. Trimming at V came to 5 bases and at J to 0 bases, leaving 5 bases not matched to a gene. The CDR3 runs 16 residues. Looked up from germline, CDR1 is SGHAT and CDR2 is FQNNGV.

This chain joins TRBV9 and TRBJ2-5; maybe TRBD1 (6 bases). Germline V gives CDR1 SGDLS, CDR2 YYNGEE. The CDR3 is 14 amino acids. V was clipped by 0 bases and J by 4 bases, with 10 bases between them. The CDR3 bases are TGTGCCAGCAGCGTAGGACAGGTCGGAGAGACCCAGTACTTC. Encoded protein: CASSVGQVGETQYF.

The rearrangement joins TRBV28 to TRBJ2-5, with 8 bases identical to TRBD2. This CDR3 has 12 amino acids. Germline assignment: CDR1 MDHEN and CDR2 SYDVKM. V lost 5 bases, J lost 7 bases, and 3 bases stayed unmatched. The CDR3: CASSPRGGTQYF. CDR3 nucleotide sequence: TGTGCCAGCAGTCCTCGGGGGGGGACCCAGTACTTC. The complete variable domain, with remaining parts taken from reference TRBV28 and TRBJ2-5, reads DVKVTQSSRYLVKRTGEKVFLECVQDMDHENMFWYRQDPGLGLRLIYFSYDVKMKEKGDIPEGYSVSREKKERFSLILESASTNQTSMYLCASSPRGGTQYFGPGTRLLVL.

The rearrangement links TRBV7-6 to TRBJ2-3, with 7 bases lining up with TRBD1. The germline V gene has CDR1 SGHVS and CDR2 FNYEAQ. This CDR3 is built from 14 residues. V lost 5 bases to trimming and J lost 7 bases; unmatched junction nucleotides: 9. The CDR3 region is CASSPRDSANTQYF. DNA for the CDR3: TGTGCCAGCAGCCCCCGGGACAGCGCAAATACGCAGTATTTT.

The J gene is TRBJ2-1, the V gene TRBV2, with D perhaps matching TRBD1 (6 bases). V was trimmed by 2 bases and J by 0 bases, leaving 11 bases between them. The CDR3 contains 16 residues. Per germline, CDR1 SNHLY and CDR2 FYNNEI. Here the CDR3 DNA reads TGTGCCAGCAGTGAAAGGGGCAGGGGCTCCTACAATGAGCAGTTCTTC. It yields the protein CASSERGRGSYNEQFF. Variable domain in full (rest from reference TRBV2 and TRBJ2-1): EPEVTQTPSHQVTQMGQEVILRCVPISNHLYFYWYRQILGQKVEFLVSFYNNEISEKSEIFDDQFSVERPDGSNFTLKIRSTKLEDSAMYFCASSERGRGSYNEQFFGPGTRLTVL.

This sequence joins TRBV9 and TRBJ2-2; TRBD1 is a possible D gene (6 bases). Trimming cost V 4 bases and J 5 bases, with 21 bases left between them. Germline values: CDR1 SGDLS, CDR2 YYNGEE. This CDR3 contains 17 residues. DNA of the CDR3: TGTGCCAGCAGCCCTGAACAGGGCCAATGGGGGACCGGGGAGCTGTTTTTT. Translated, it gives CASSPEQGQWGTGELFF. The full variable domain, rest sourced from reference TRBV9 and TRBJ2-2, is DSGVTQTPKHLITATGQRVTLRCSPRSGDLSVYWYQQSLDQGLQFLIQYYNGEERAKGNILERFSAQQFPDLHSELNLSSLELGDSALYFCASSPEQGQWGTGELFFGEGSRLTVL.

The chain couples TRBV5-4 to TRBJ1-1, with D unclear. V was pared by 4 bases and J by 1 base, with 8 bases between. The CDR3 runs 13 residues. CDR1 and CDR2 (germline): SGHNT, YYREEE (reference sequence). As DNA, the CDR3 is TGTGCCAGCAGCGTGGACGGGAACACTGAAGCTTTCTTT. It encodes CASSVDGNTEAFF.

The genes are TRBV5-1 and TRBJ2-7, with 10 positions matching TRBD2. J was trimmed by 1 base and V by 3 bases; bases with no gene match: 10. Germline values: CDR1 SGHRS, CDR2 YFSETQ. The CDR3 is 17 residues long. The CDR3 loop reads CASSSSLQLAGSYEQYF. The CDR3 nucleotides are TGCGCCAGCAGCTCCTCCTTACAACTAGCGGGATCCTACGAGCAGTACTTC.

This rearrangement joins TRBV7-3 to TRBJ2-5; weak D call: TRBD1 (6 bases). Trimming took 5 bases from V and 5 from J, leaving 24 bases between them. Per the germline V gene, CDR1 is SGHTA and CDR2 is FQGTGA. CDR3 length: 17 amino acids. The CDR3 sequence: CASSPQVAGGGRETQYF. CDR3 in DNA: TGTGCCAGCAGCCCCCAGGTAGCAGGTGGGGGCCGGGAGACCCAGTACTTC.